This entry lists 21 T cell receptor beta chains sequenced from one sample in a study of cytomegalovirus exposure and HLA in healthy donors (dated by TCRdb to about 2017). The library was made by the immunoSEQ multiplex PCR assay. A mixture of 60 forward primers for TCR Vbeta segments and 13 reverse primers for TCR Jbeta segments was used in the multiplex PCR. TCRdb re-hosts the immuneACCESS table, in-frame sequences only. Its copies lack some clones; in the studies checked, an unresolved V gene accounts for under half of them, and the cause for the rest is not known. This sample has under 250,000 clones in its table, and just over 75% of those were observed once. The ten most abundant clones make up 0.63% of the sample. The sequenced material came from PBMCs. Receptors originate from a young man in good health and CMV-seronegative.

The rearrangement joins TRBV25-1 to TRBJ1-1; D unresolved. Looked up from germline, CDR1 is MGHDK and CDR2 is SYGVNS. CDR3 size: 14 residues. V lost 5 bases and J lost 2, with 12 bases in between. The CDR3, as DNA: TGTGCCAGCAGTAGTCTTAGTGCCAACACTGAAGCTTTCTTT. This translates into CASSSLSANTEAFF.

The V and J genes are TRBV7-8 and TRBJ2-1; 11 nucleotides agree with TRBD2. The V and J ends lost 4 bases and 6 bases, in that order; junction bases with no gene match: 11. The CDR3 runs 17 residues. Per germline, CDR1 SGHVS and CDR2 FQNEAQ. The CDR3 spells CASSSPYSGRALNEQFF. CDR3 DNA: TGTGCCAGCAGCTCCCCCTATAGCGGGAGGGCCCTCAATGAGCAGTTCTTC.

The chain is built from TRBV9 and TRBJ2-7; no clear D gene. Germline lookup yields CDR1 SGDLS and CDR2 YYNGEE. There are 13 residues in the CDR3. V lost 4 bases and J 3 bases, leaving 11 bases between the germline ends. The CDR3 DNA is TGTGCCAGCAGCCCTCGTTTAGACTACGAGCAGTACTTC. Its protein is CASSPRLDYEQYF.

The rearrangement joins TRBV5-1 to TRBJ1-2, with D possibly TRBD1 on 5 matching bases. Per germline, CDR1 SGHRS and CDR2 YFSETQ. Trimming removed 4 bases from V and 4 bases from J, with 20 bases in between. The CDR3 covers 16 residues. CDR3 residues: CASSPRSAGLTYGYTF. The CDR3 nucleotides read TGCGCCAGCAGCCCCCGCTCGGCAGGGCTGACCTATGGCTACACCTTC.

The chain uses TRBV7-9 and TRBJ1-4, with D tentatively TRBD1 (5 bases). Germline-derived CDR1 and CDR2 are SEHNR and FQNEAQ (reference sequence). The V end was cut by 5 bases, the J end by 0 bases, with 13 bases between. The CDR3 contains 16 residues. As DNA, the CDR3 is TGTGCCAGCAGCGCTTTGACAGCAGCAACTAATGAAAAACTGTTTTTT. Translating gives CASSALTAATNEKLFF.

CDR3 DNA sequence: TGCAGTGCCCATGACTACGAGCAGTACTTC. It encodes CSAHDYEQYF. This chain links TRBV20-1 with TRBJ2-5; D uncertain. Matching the DNA end better, TRBJ2-7 makes the J call doubtful. Germline CDR1 and CDR2: DFQATT and SNEGSKA (reference sequence). CDR3 length: 10 residues.

This clone has a single count. This sequence joins TRBV2 and TRBJ2-7; 8 nucleotides agree with TRBD1. The CDR3 length is 15 residues. The ends lost 6 bases at V and 1 base at J; junction bases unmatched: 8. The germline V gene has CDR1 SNHLY and CDR2 FYNNEI. The CDR3 loop reads CASSWDRRTSYEQYF. CDR3 sequence (DNA): TGTGCCAGCAGCTGGGACAGGCGGACTTCCTACGAGCAGTACTTC. The variable domain in full, with the rest retrieved from reference TRBV2 and TRBJ2-7, is EPEVTQTPSHQVTQMGQEVILRCVPISNHLYFYWYRQILGQKVEFLVSFYNNEISEKSEIFDDQFSVERPDGSNFTLKIRSTKLEDSAMYFCASSWDRRTSYEQYFGPGTRLTVT.

The gene calls are TRBV11-2 and TRBJ2-5; 10 nucleotides align to TRBD2. Per germline, CDR1 SGHAT and CDR2 FQNNGV. The CDR3 consists of 14 residues. The V gene end was trimmed by 1 base and the J gene end by 5 bases; junction bases not matched to a gene: 1. The DNA for the CDR3 is TGTGCCAGCAGCTTAGTAGCGGGAGGTGAGACCCAGTACTTC. The encoded protein is CASSLVAGGETQYF.

The chain employs TRBV19 and TRBJ1-5; no clear D. Trimming pared 1 base from V and 9 bases from J, leaving 16 bases between. This CDR3 contains 15 residues. Germline V gene lookup returns CDR1 LNHDA and CDR2 SQIVND (reference sequence). The CDR3 region has the DNA TGTGCCAGTAGTATAGCCGGTCCACCCCCCCCGCCCCAGCATTTT. It encodes CASSIAGPPPPPQHF.

This rearrangement joins TRBV29-1 to TRBJ1-5; D is unresolved. This CDR3 contains 11 residues. V lost 6 bases and J lost 2, with 5 bases in between. Germline V CDR1 and CDR2: SQVTM, ANQGSEA. CDR3 nucleotide sequence: TGCAGCGTCCGGGGCAATCAGCCCCAGCATTTT. It is translated as CSVRGNQPQHF.

The V and J genes are TRBV5-1 and TRBJ1-1; 7 bases line up with TRBD1. Trimming removed 2 bases from V and 11 bases from J; junction bases left unmatched: 15. In germline, CDR1 is SGHRS, CDR2 YFSETQ. The CDR3 loop spans 15 amino acids. CDR3 loop: CASSFDGGGYLGAFF. The CDR3 region has the DNA TGCGCCAGCAGCTTCGATGGAGGGGGCTACTTAGGGGCTTTCTTT.

The rearrangement links TRBV27 to TRBJ2-3; 7 bases agree with TRBD1. With V trimmed by 4 bases and J by 2 bases, 12 bases remained unmatched. The V gene's germline CDR1 is MNHEY and CDR2 SMNVEV (reference sequence). The CDR3 contains 17 residues. CDR3 loop: CASSSRYRDRVTDTQYF. In nucleotides, the CDR3 is TGTGCCAGCAGTTCTAGATACCGGGACAGAGTCACAGATACGCAGTATTTT.

This chain connects TRBV5-1 to TRBJ2-6, with D uncertain. The V end was cut by 0 bases, the J end by 0 bases, with 7 bases between. From germline, CDR1 is SGHRS and CDR2 YFSETQ. The CDR3 has 16 residues. The CDR3 sequence: CASSLAYSSGANVLTF. In DNA form, the CDR3 reads TGCGCCAGCAGCTTGGCCTATAGCTCTGGGGCCAACGTCCTGACTTTC.

The rearrangement links TRBV27 to TRBJ2-7, with 7 bases that match TRBD1. CDR3 size: 15 residues. Germline V gene sequence: CDR1 MNHEY, CDR2 SMNVEV (reference sequence). V lost 4 bases and J lost 2; bases outside the gene matches: 8. CDR3 DNA: TGTGCCAGCAGTTCGGCCGGGACAGCTACCTACGAGCAGTACTTC. It encodes CASSSAGTATYEQYF.

The rearrangement links TRBV5-1 to TRBJ2-7, with 9 bases matching TRBD2. Germline CDR1 SGHRS, CDR2 YFSETQ. V was clipped by 4 bases and J by 5 bases; unmatched bases: 7. The CDR3 has 14 amino acids. This chain's CDR3 is CASSHLAGSDEQYF. DNA of the CDR3: TGCGCCAGCAGCCACCTAGCGGGAAGCGACGAGCAGTACTTC.

This chain uses TRBV28 with TRBJ1-1; 7 positions agree with TRBD1. CDR1 is MDHEN, CDR2 SYDVKM, per germline. With V trimmed by 5 bases and J by 7 bases, 10 bases remained unmatched. This CDR3 is built from 14 residues. The CDR3 is CASSKTPGDSEAFF. The CDR3 region has the DNA TGTGCCAGCAGTAAGACACCCGGGGACAGTGAAGCTTTCTTT. The full variable domain, rest sourced from reference TRBV28 and TRBJ1-1, is DVKVTQSSRYLVKRTGEKVFLECVQDMDHENMFWYRQDPGLGLRLIYFSYDVKMKEKGDIPEGYSVSREKKERFSLILESASTNQTSMYLCASSKTPGDSEAFFGQGTRLTVV.

The chain has TRBV28 and TRBJ1-5; maybe TRBD1 (5 bases). CDR3 length equals 15 residues. Germline-derived CDR1 and CDR2 are MDHEN and SYDVKM. The V end lost 5 bases, the J end lost 7 bases, and 18 bases lay between the germline ends. CDR3: CASSPIGRGEQPQHF. CDR3 bases: TGTGCCAGCAGTCCCATAGGTCGGGGGGAACAGCCCCAGCATTTT. Looking up the rest from reference TRBV28 and TRBJ1-5 gives the full variable domain: DVKVTQSSRYLVKRTGEKVFLECVQDMDHENMFWYRQDPGLGLRLIYFSYDVKMKEKGDIPEGYSVSREKKERFSLILESASTNQTSMYLCASSPIGRGEQPQHFGDGTRLSIL.

The chain has TRBV7-6 and TRBJ2-2; no clear D. The V gene's germline CDR1 is SGHVS and CDR2 FNYEAQ. With 5 bases removed from V and 3 bases from J, the gap between germline ends came to 4 bases. This CDR3 has 12 amino acids. This chain's CDR3 is CASSHYTGELFF. CDR3 DNA sequence: TGTGCCAGCAGCCACTACACCGGGGAGCTGTTTTTT. Filled out from reference TRBV7-6 and TRBJ2-2, the complete variable domain reads GAGVSQSPRYKVTKRGQDVALRCDPISGHVSLYWYRQALGQGPEFLTYFNYEAQQDKSGLPNDRFSAERPEGSISTLTIQRTEQRDSAMYRCASSHYTGELFFGEGSRLTVL.

Note on this clone: An end of the junction does not agree with germline; a read error may underlie this. The chain has TRBV13 and TRBJ2-1, with TRBD2 matching 7 bases. From germline, CDR1 is PRHDT and CDR2 FYEKMQ (reference sequence). The CDR3 has 14 residues. CDR3 sequence reads: CASSLGLAYNEQFF. In DNA, the CDR3 is TGTGCCAGCAGCCTAGGACTAGCCTACAATGAGCAGTTCTTC.

This chain joins TRBV4-1 and TRBJ2-3; 7 bases agree with TRBD2. The CDR3 is made up of 17 amino acids. CDR1 and CDR2 (germline): MGHRA, YSYEKL. After removal of 1 base from V and 3 bases from J, the junction contained 10 bases not matched to a gene. The CDR3 sequence: CASSQAYGGRFTDTQYF. CDR3 DNA: TGCGCCAGCAGCCAAGCATATGGCGGGAGATTTACAGATACGCAGTATTTT.

The chain couples TRBV5-1 to TRBJ2-1, with 7 bases matching TRBD2. Germline trimming cut 2 bases from V and 5 bases from J; bases unmatched to any gene: 7. CDR1 is SGHRS, CDR2 YFSETQ, per germline. The length of the CDR3 is 15 residues. The CDR3 region is CASSFLAGADNEQFF. CDR3 DNA sequence: TGCGCCAGCAGCTTTCTGGCGGGAGCTGACAATGAGCAGTTCTTC.